These T cell receptor beta chains were read from a single sample in a study of T cells in Graves' hyperthyroidism and ophthalmopathy. TCRdb independently ran MiXCR on the multiplex PCR reads; one entry per CDR3 protein. The sample carries hundreds of thousands of distinct CDR3 sequences, 12% to 15% recorded once. The sample taken for sequencing was blood. These receptors came from a woman under 30 with Graves' hyperthyroidism. Each CDR3 is given with its conserved first and last residue. Each record gives: CDR3 protein, J gene, V gene.

CDR3 protein: CANSELGNTIYF; J gene: TRBJ1-3; V gene: TRBV10-3
CDR3 protein: CASSHPSRGAGNTIYF; J gene: TRBJ1-3; V gene: TRBV4-1
CDR3 protein: CASSLTLSGKSSDTQYF; J gene: TRBJ2-3; V gene: TRBV18
CDR3 protein: CASSFAASLAGVYNEQFF; J gene: TRBJ2-1; V gene: TRBV27
CDR3 protein: CASSWERVEQYF; J gene: TRBJ2-7; V gene: TRBV12-3/TRBV12-4
CDR3 protein: CASSQPGFGNTGELFF; J gene: TRBJ2-2; V gene: TRBV28
CDR3 protein: CASSSLRRDRRPGELFF; J gene: TRBJ2-2; V gene: TRBV11-2
CDR3 protein: CASAPGDSYSNQPQHF; J gene: TRBJ1-5; V gene: TRBV9
CDR3 protein: CSVVMGGGSEQFF; J gene: TRBJ2-1; V gene: TRBV29-1
CDR3 protein: CASSQDQAEGSYEQYF; J gene: TRBJ2-7; V gene: TRBV3-1
CDR3 protein: CAWSVATHLPLHF; J gene: TRBJ1-6; V gene: TRBV30
CDR3 protein: CSVTKMRPLCNTIYF; J gene: TRBJ1-3; V gene: TRBV29-1
CDR3 protein: CASSVIEGGLEFF; J gene: TRBJ2-1; V gene: TRBV9
CDR3 protein: CASNVRDFYNEQFF; J gene: TRBJ2-1; V gene: TRBV19
CDR3 protein: CASSDRRSSTYEQYF; J gene: TRBJ2-7; V gene: TRBV2
CDR3 protein: CASSFQAATGELFF; J gene: TRBJ2-2; V gene: TRBV12-3/TRBV12-4
CDR3 protein: CASSLPIGGGDGNTIYF; J gene: TRBJ1-3; V gene: TRBV28
CDR3 protein: CASSQDLRGGRVNEQFF; J gene: TRBJ2-1; V gene: TRBV4-3
CDR3 protein: CASSVDNTQYF; J gene: TRBJ2-3; V gene: TRBV2
CDR3 protein: CSASPTGGYEQYF; J gene: TRBJ2-7; V gene: TRBV20-1
CDR3 protein: CASRLGTEQYF; J gene: TRBJ2-7; V gene: TRBV2
CDR3 protein: CASSLAAKAFF; J gene: TRBJ1-1; V gene: TRBV7-9
CDR3 protein: CASSFRDYNEQFF; J gene: TRBJ2-1; V gene: TRBV6-2/TRBV6-3
CDR3 protein: CASSPNMGEQYF; J gene: TRBJ2-7; V gene: TRBV7-9
CDR3 protein: CATSRARLATVKEQYF; J gene: TRBJ2-7; V gene: TRBV15
CDR3 protein: CATSDRRDRGHDNEQFF; J gene: TRBJ2-1; V gene: TRBV24-1
CDR3 protein: CAWMRTDEQYF; J gene: TRBJ2-7; V gene: TRBV30
CDR3 protein: CASSQPPGVRLAGNYQETQYF; J gene: TRBJ2-5; V gene: TRBV11-3
CDR3 protein: CASRGGGFGIQYF; J gene: TRBJ2-4; V gene: TRBV19
CDR3 protein: CASRATEGRLYEQYF; J gene: TRBJ2-7; V gene: TRBV28
CDR3 protein: CASSSAPSVYEQYF; J gene: TRBJ2-7; V gene: TRBV9
CDR3 protein: CASSLARAPQGGTQYF; J gene: TRBJ2-5; V gene: TRBV7-7
CDR3 protein: CASKRGTTYNEQYF; J gene: -; V gene: TRBV2